This T cell receptor beta chain was sequenced in a study of cytomegalovirus exposure and HLA in healthy donors. Study-wide results and caveats: A prior analysis recorded that most TCR beta V segments were productive about 90% or about 30% of the time.

Participants comprised healthy donors of bone marrow. At sampling all donors were nominally healthy, likely with unrecorded immune exposures. The study ran its PCR with 60 Vbeta and 13 Jbeta primers. The data were produced by immunoSEQ multiplex PCR, yet TCRdb's version contains in-frame clones alone and is incomplete. The table shows about 110,000 clones, with roughly 85% occurring only once. V dropped 2 bases and J dropped 6; count of bases not matched to a gene: 6. This CDR3 is built from 16 residues. The V gene's germline CDR1 is SGHTA and CDR2 FQGNSA. This clone has only a few counts. The antigen remains undetermined.

What was sequenced was PBMCs. The receptor's source is a woman aged 40 to 55 in good health and CMV-seronegative. The chain is built from TRBV7-2 and TRBJ2-1; 11 bases agree with TRBD1. The CDR3 coding sequence is TGTGCCAGCAGCTTACCCGTCGGGACAGGGGGCAATGAGCAGTTCTTC. Protein product: CASSLPVGTGGNEQFF.